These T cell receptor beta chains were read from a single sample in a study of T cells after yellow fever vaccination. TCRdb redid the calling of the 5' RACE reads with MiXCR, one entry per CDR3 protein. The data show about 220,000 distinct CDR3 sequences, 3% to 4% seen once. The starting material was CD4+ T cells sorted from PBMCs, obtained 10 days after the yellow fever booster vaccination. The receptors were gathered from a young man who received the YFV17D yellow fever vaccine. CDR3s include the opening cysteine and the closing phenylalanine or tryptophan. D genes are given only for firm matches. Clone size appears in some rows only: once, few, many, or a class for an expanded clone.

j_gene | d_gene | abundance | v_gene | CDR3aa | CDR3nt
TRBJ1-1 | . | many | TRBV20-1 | CSAAHLGTEAFF | TGCAGTGCTGCCCACTTGGGCACTGAAGCTTTCTTT
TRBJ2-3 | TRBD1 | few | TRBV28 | CASSLDRVRSTQYF | TGTGCCAGCAGCCTAGACAGGGTCCGCAGCACGCAGTATTTT
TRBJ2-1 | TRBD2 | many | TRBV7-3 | CASSSGLAGGNEQFF | TGTGCCAGCAGCTCCGGACTAGCGGGCGGGAATGAGCAGTTCTTC
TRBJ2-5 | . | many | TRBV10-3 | CAISARGSETQYF | TGTGCCATCAGTGCTCGGGGTTCGGAGACCCAGTACTTC
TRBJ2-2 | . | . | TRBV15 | CATSQGGHRAAGELFF | TGTGCCACCAGCCAGGGGGGGCACAGGGCGGCCGGGGAGCTGTTTTTT
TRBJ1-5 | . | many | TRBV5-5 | CASSFGAGRFNQPQHF | TGTGCCAGCAGCTTTGGGGCAGGGAGGTTTAATCAGCCCCAGCATTTT
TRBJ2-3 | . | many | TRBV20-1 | CSASGWGADTDTQYF | TGCAGTGCTAGCGGGTGGGGGGCGGACACAGATACGCAGTATTTT
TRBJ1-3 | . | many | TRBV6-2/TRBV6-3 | CASSYSNTGASISGNTIYF | TGTGCCAGCAGTTACTCGAATACGGGGGCCTCCATCTCTGGAAACACCATATATTTT
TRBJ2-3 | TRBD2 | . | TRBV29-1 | CSVSPWTSADTQYF | TGCAGCGTTTCCCCATGGACTAGCGCAGATACGCAGTATTTT
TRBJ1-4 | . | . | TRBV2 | CASNRVNEKLFF | TGTGCCAGCAATAGGGTTAATGAAAAACTGTTTTTT
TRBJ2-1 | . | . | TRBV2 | CASSAMGRAGYEQFF | TGTGCCAGCAGTGCAATGGGCCGGGCGGGGTATGAGCAGTTCTTC
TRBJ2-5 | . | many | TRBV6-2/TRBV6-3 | CASSFIREETQYF | TGTGCCAGCAGTTTTATTCGGGAGGAGACCCAGTACTTC
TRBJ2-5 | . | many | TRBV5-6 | CASSLAMGSETQYF | TGTGCCAGCAGCTTGGCAATGGGGTCAGAGACCCAGTACTTC
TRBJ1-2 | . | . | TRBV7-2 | CASSLGGTGRNYGYTF | TGTGCCAGCAGCTTAGGAGGAACAGGGAGGAACTATGGCTACACCTTC
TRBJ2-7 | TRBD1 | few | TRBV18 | CASSPDRASEQYF | TGTGCCAGCTCACCGGACAGGGCGAGCGAGCAGTACTTC
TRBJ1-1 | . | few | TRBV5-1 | CASSLDTMNTEAFF | TGCGCCAGCAGCTTGGACACCATGAACACTGAAGCTTTCTTT
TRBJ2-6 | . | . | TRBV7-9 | CASSKSAGANVLTF | TGTGCCAGCTCTAAGTCGGCTGGGGCCAACGTCCTGACTTTC
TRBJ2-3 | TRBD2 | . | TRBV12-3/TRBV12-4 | CASSSGTSGVIDTQYF | TGTGCCAGCAGCTCCGGGACTAGCGGGGTGATAGATACGCAGTATTTT
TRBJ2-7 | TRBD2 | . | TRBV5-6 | CASSRLAGGTYEQYF | TGTGCCAGCAGCCGACTAGCGGGGGGGACCTACGAGCAGTACTTC
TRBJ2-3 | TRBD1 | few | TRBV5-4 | CASSRGQGADTQYF | TGTGCCAGCAGCAGGGGACAGGGAGCAGATACGCAGTATTTT
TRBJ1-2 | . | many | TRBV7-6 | CASSQFEGGSGGYTF | TGTGCCAGCAGCCAATTCGAGGGGGGGTCTGGCGGCTACACCTTC
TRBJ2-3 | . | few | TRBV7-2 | CASSLSSYTQYF | TGTGCCAGCAGCTTGTCCAGTTATACGCAGTATTTT
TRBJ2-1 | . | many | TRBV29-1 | CSVVLPVAFNEQFF | TGCAGCGTTGTACTCCCCGTAGCCTTCAATGAGCAGTTCTTC
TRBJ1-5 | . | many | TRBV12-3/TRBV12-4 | CASSGRAYSNQPQHF | TGTGCCAGCAGTGGAAGGGCTTATAGCAATCAGCCCCAGCATTTT
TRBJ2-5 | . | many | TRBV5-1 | CASRLDLSETQYF | TGCGCCAGCAGACTAGATCTTTCAGAGACCCAGTACTTC
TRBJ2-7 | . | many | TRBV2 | CASSGQISYEQYF | TGTGCCAGCAGCGGACAGATCTCCTACGAGCAGTACTTC
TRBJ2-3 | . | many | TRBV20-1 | CSAPPRVTDTQYF | TGCAGTGCTCCCCCTAGGGTGACAGATACGCAGTATTTT
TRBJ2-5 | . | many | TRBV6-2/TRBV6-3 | CASSQGGTQYF | TGTGCCAGCAGCCAAGGGGGGACCCAGTACTTC
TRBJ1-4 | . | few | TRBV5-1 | CASSPVWATEKLFF | TGCGCCAGCAGCCCTGTGTGGGCAACTGAAAAACTGTTTTTT
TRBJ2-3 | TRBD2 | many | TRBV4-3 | CASSPTTGASGWADTQYF | TGCGCCAGCAGCCCAACTACGGGGGCTAGCGGGTGGGCAGATACGCAGTATTTT
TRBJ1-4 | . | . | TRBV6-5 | CASLGAVEKLFF | TGTGCCAGCTTGGGGGCGGTTGAAAAACTGTTTTTT
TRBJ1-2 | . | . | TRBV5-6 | CASSQDTGSGRHYGYTF | TGTGCCAGCAGCCAGGATACAGGGTCAGGGCGCCACTATGGCTACACCTTC
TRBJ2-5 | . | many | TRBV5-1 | CASSLGTVRRETQYF | TGCGCCAGCAGCTTGGGGACCGTGAGGAGGGAGACCCAGTACTTC
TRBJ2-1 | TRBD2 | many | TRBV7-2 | CASSPGTSGNEQFF | TGTGCCAGCAGCCCCGGGACTAGCGGGAATGAGCAGTTCTTC
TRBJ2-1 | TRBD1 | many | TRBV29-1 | CSGKTGARDEQFF | TGCAGCGGTAAGACAGGGGCTAGAGATGAGCAGTTCTTC
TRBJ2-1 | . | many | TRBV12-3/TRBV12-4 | CASSLPHNEQFF | TGTGCCAGCAGTTTGCCCCACAATGAGCAGTTCTTC
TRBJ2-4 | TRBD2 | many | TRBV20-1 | CSAKLAKGKNIQYF | TGCAGTGCTAAACTAGCGAAAGGAAAAAACATTCAGTACTTC
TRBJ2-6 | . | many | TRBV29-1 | CSVGITGANVLTF | TGCAGCGTTGGAATCACTGGGGCCAACGTCCTGACTTTC
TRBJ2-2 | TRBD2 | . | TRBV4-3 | CASSQDGGLAGGELFF | TGCGCCAGCAGCCAAGATGGCGGACTAGCGGGGGGGGAGCTGTTTTTT
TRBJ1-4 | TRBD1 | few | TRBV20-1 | CSARAVTGNEKLFF | TGCAGTGCTAGAGCTGTGACAGGGAATGAAAAACTGTTTTTT
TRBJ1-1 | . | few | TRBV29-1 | CSVEGTEAFF | TGCAGCGTTGAAGGCACTGAAGCTTTCTTT
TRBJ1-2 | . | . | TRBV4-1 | CASSPSHTGSYGYTF | TGCGCCAGCAGCCCCAGCCATACGGGGTCCTATGGCTACACCTTC
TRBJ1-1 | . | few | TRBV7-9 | CASRKQGGGTEAFF | TGTGCCAGCAGGAAACAGGGAGGAGGCACTGAAGCTTTCTTT
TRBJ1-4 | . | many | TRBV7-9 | CASSPRQADEKLFF | TGTGCCAGCAGCCCCCGGCAGGCCGACGAAAAACTGTTTTTT
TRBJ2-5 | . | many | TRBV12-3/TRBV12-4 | CASSLMGPEETQYF | TGTGCCAGCAGTTTAATGGGTCCCGAAGAGACCCAGTACTTC
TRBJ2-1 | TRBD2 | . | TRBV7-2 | CASSSIGLATHNEQFF | TGTGCCAGCAGCTCCATCGGACTAGCGACCCACAATGAGCAGTTCTTC
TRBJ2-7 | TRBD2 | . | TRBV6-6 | CASSYSMAAGGGLSYEQYF | TGTGCCAGCAGTTACTCGATGGCAGCGGGGGGCGGATTATCCTACGAGCAGTACTTC
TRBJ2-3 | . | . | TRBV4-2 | CASSQDYRTADTQYF | TGTGCCAGCAGCCAAGATTACCGAACGGCAGATACGCAGTATTTT
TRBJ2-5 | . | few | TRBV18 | CASSQMNRETQYF | TGTGCCAGCTCACAAATGAACCGAGAGACCCAGTACTTC
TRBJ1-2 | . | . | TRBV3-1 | CASSQEGSLRYGYTF | TGTGCCAGCAGCCAAGAAGGCAGCCTACGCTATGGCTACACCTTC
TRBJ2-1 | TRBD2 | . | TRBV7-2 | CASSPPGGYNEQFF | TGTGCCAGCAGCCCGCCGGGGGGCTACAATGAGCAGTTCTTC
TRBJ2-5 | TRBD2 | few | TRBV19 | CASKEAGGRETQYF | TGTGCCAGTAAAGAAGCGGGGGGGCGAGAGACCCAGTACTTC
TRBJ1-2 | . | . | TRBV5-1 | CASSSTRETVYGYTF | TGCGCCAGCAGCTCCACAAGGGAGACCGTCTATGGCTACACCTTC
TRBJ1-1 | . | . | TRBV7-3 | CASSTGLDYTEAFF | TGTGCCAGCAGTACAGGGCTCGACTACACTGAAGCTTTCTTT
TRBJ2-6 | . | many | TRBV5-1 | CASSERSGANVLTF | TGCGCCAGCAGTGAGAGGTCTGGGGCCAACGTCCTGACTTTC
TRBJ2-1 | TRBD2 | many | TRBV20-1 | CSARELAGAYNEQFF | TGCAGTGCTAGAGAGCTAGCGGGGGCCTACAATGAGCAGTTCTTC
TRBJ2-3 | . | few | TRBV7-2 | CASTPDWGSTDTQYF | TGTGCCAGCACCCCTGACTGGGGGAGCACAGATACGCAGTATTTT
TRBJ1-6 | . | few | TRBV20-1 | CSARLTEKPRGSPLHF | TGCAGTGCTAGGTTGACGGAGAAACCCAGGGGATCACCCCTCCACTTT
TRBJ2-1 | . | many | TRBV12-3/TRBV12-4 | CASSFGPPGYNEQFF | TGTGCCAGCAGTTTTGGGCCTCCAGGTTACAATGAGCAGTTCTTC